Each of the 19 T cell receptor beta chains below was sequenced from the same sample in a study of T cells in women clearing cervical HPV infection (dated by TCRdb to the late 2010s). Receptor amplification or capture employed the immunoSEQ multiplex PCR assay. TCRdb's version of the immuneACCESS table is confined to in-frame rearrangements and falls short of the full clone set. An unresolved V gene accounts for under half of the shortfall where checked; the remainder is of unknown origin. The sample's records list roughly 45,000 clones. The ten largest clones add up to about 0.97% of the sample. Sequencing input: blood buffy coat. The receptor set was obtained from a woman aged 18 to 75 with a cervical HPV16 infection that either progressed to CIN3+ or cleared (not recorded which).

About this clone itself: The read ends 3 residues before the CDR3 terminus; that terminus is restored from the germline J gene. This rearrangement joins TRBV20-1 to TRBJ2-3; 7 nucleotides match TRBD1. Germline V gives CDR1 DFQATT, CDR2 SNEGSKA (reference sequence). The CDR3 has 13 residues. CDR3 protein: CSASSGDSQPQYF. Partial CDR3 DNA: TGCAGTGCTAGCTCAGGGGACAGTCAGCCG.

Note on this clone: The read halts 3 residues ahead of the CDR3 end, with the missing end drawn from the germline J gene. V and J are TRBV5-1 and TRBJ2-7; weak D call: TRBD1 (5 bases). Per germline, CDR1 SGHRS and CDR2 YFSETQ. V lost 1 base and J lost 5, with 13 bases in between. This CDR3 region has 14 residues. This CDR3 reads CASSLQGVAHEQYF. The CDR3 bases that were read are TGCGCCAGCAGCTTGCAAGGGGTTGCCCACGAG.

For this clone: The observed sequence ends 3 residues before the CDR3 terminus, with the missing tail filled in from the germline J gene. The V call is TRBV12-5, the J call TRBJ1-6; 7 nucleotides line up with TRBD1. With V trimmed by 1 base and J by 7 bases, 1 base remained unmatched. There are 14 residues in the CDR3. Per germline, CDR1 LGHNT and CDR2 FRNRAP. Partial CDR3 DNA: TGTGCTAGTGGTTTGGAAGGGGGCAATTCACCC. Protein sequence: CASGLEGGNSP. In full, the CDR3 is CASGLEGGNSPLHF.

Turning to this clone: At one end the junction does not follow the germline gene, possibly because of a read error. Read coverage stops 3 residues before the CDR3 terminus; the germline J gene supplies the remainder. This chain connects TRBV15 to TRBJ1-3, with 7 bases fitting TRBD1. The CDR3 contains 13 residues. The germline CDR1 and CDR2 sequences are LNHNV and YYDKDF (reference sequence). The sequenced part of the CDR3 DNA is TGTGCCACCAACAGAGGGGGCGGAAACACC. The encoded protein is CATNRGGGNT. From start to end, the CDR3 is CATNRGGGNTIYF. Full variable domain (outside the CDR3, taken from reference TRBV15 and TRBJ1-3): DAMVIQNPRYQVTQFGKPVTLSCSQTLNHNVMYWYQQKSSQAPKLLFHYYDKDFNNEADTPDNFQSRRPNTSFCFLDIRSPGLGDTAMYLCATNRGGGNTIYFGEGSWLTVV.

About this clone: The CDR3 goes on 3 residues after the read ends, and that part is filled in from the germline J gene. The rearrangement uses TRBV6-2 or TRBV6-3 and TRBJ2-2; possible D gene TRBD1, 5 bases. The germline gives CDR1 MNHEY, CDR2 SVGEGT. The CDR3 has 17 amino acids. The covered CDR3 bases are TGTGCCAGCAGTTACGCCACAGGAAGCTCTGGGGCCAACGTG. As protein: CASSYATGSSGANV. The entire CDR3 protein is CASSYATGSSGANVLFF.

The CDR3 DNA, read in part, is TGTGCCAGCAGCCAAGCGGGACTAGCGGGGGGGCCTTCGGAGACC. As protein: CASSQAGLAGGPSET. The entire CDR3 sequence reads CASSQAGLAGGPSETQYF. The V call is TRBV4-2, the J call TRBJ2-5, with 16 bases lining up with TRBD2. The CDR3 end falls 3 residues outside the read, so it is completed with the germline J gene. Germline loops: CDR1 LGHNA, CDR2 YNFKEQ. The CDR3 runs to 18 residues. Trimming took 1 base from V and 5 from J; bases not matched to a gene: 7.

As concerns this clone: With the read ending 3 residues before the CDR3 end, the germline J gene is used to fill in that end. The rearrangement uses TRBV20-1 and TRBJ2-3; 11 nucleotides line up with TRBD2. Germline CDR1 and CDR2: DFQATT and SNEGSKA (reference sequence). The CDR3 spans 16 residues. The junction had 9 bases not matched to a gene; V was cut back by 6 bases and J by 1 base. This CDR3 reads CSAQDSGGAGTDTQYF. CDR3 DNA, as far as it was read: TGCAGTGCCCAGGATAGCGGGGGGGCCGGCACAGATACG.

With respect to this clone: The read falls 3 residues short of the CDR3 end, and the missing part is taken from the germline J gene. The chain employs TRBV4-1 and TRBJ1-1; 9 nucleotides align to TRBD1. V was pared by 0 bases and J by 7 bases, with 12 bases of the junction left unmatched. This CDR3 comprises 17 residues. CDR1 is MGHRA, CDR2 YSYEKL, per germline. CDR3: CASSQEAGQGHKGEAFF. CDR3 DNA (partial): TGCGCCAGCAGCCAAGAAGCAGGACAGGGGCATAAGGGTGAA.

Details on this clone: From the germline J gene comes the end of the CDR3, since the read stops 3 residues before it. V usage is TRBV20-1 and J usage is TRBJ2-7; the D is unclear. Germline V gives CDR1 DFQATT, CDR2 SNEGSKA (reference sequence). The CDR3 runs 12 residues. The V gene lost 0 bases and the J gene lost 2 bases, with 5 bases spanning the gap. The sequenced CDR3 bases are TGCAGTGCTAGAGATCTCCCCTACGAG. The encoded protein is CSARDLPYE. The whole CDR3 sequence is CSARDLPYEQYF.

A remark on this clone: The CDR3 end is not reached by the read, which stops 3 residues before it; the germline J gene fills it in. V is TRBV20-1 and J is TRBJ2-3; tentatively, D is TRBD2 (5 bases). The V gene lost 0 bases and the J gene lost 3 bases, with 19 bases spanning the gap. CDR3 length: 17 residues. CDR1 and CDR2 from the germline V gene are DFQATT and SNEGSKA (reference sequence). CDR3 sequence reads: CSAREAAAARGTDTQYF. The part of the CDR3 DNA that was read is TGCAGTGCTAGAGAAGCAGCGGCCGCACGGGGAACAGATACG.

With regard to this clone: The read ends 3 residues early relative to the CDR3; the germline J gene fills the gap. V usage is TRBV30 and J usage is TRBJ1-4; D uncertain. Germline loops: CDR1 GTSNPN, CDR2 SVGIG (reference sequence). The CDR3 loop spans 16 amino acids. This CDR3 is CAWSVPSGTIPSPLFF. The sequenced CDR3 bases are TGTGCCTGGAGTGTACCATCAGGAACCATCCCTTCACCA.

Worth noting for this clone: Read sequence stops 3 residues before the CDR3 end, and the germline J gene provides the missing end. The chain links TRBV7-2 to TRBJ2-1; D is perhaps TRBD1 (5 bases). V was cut by 5 bases and J by 0 bases, with 8 bases left in between. The V gene's germline CDR1 is SGHTA and CDR2 FQGNSA. The CDR3 loop spans 14 amino acids. CDR3 protein: CASSRQSSYNEQFF. Partial CDR3 DNA: TGTGCCAGCAGCCGACAGAGCTCCTACAATGAG.

In regard to this clone: The sequenced fragment ends 3 residues before the CDR3 boundary, so the rest is inferred from the germline J gene. The rearrangement joins TRBV12-3 or TRBV12-4 to TRBJ1-1, with a tentative D call TRBD1 (5 bases). The germline V and J ends were trimmed by 8 bases and 6 bases, with 25 bases remaining between them. The CDR3 totals 16 residues. The sequenced CDR3 bases are TGTGCCAGCCGAAATGAGAGGGTAACAGGAGGGGCTGAA. It specifies CASRNERVTGGAE. The CDR3 as a whole reads CASRNERVTGGAEAFF.

CDR3 sequence reads: CASSGTGNQPQYF. Partial CDR3 DNA: TGTGCCAGCTCAGGGACAGGGAATCAGCCG. The chain joins TRBV18 to TRBJ2-3; 9 bases line up with TRBD1. The read falls 3 residues short of the CDR3 end, and the missing part is taken from the germline J gene. The length of the CDR3 is 13 residues. The germline V gene encodes CDR1 KGHSH and CDR2 LQKENI. Filled out from reference TRBV18 and TRBJ2-3, the complete variable domain reads NAGVMQNPRHLVRRRGQEARLRCSPMKGHSHVYWYRQLPEEGLKFMVYLQKENIIDESGMPKERFSAEFPKEGPSILRIQQVVRGDSAAYFCASSGTGNQPQYFGPGTRLTVL.

On this clone: From the germline J gene comes the end of the CDR3, since the read stops 3 residues before it. The J gene is TRBJ1-2, the V gene TRBV7-3, with D possibly TRBD1 on 5 matching bases. The CDR3 has 15 residues. Germline V CDR1 and CDR2: SGHTA, FQGTGA. CDR3 DNA (partial): TGTGCCAGCAGCCCCCCAATTCAGCGGGGCTGCGAC. Translated: CASSPPIQRGCD. The whole CDR3 region reads CASSPPIQRGCDYTF.

As for this clone: Read sequence stops 3 residues before the CDR3 end, and the germline J gene provides the missing end. The V call is TRBV11-2, the J call TRBJ1-1; D uncertain. Germline CDR1 SGHAT, CDR2 FQNNGV. The CDR3 spans 12 residues. Here the CDR3 reads CASSLEAGRAFF. Incomplete CDR3 DNA: TGTGCCAGCAGCTTAGAAGCAGGCAGA.

In regard to this clone: The read ends 3 residues early relative to the CDR3; the germline J gene fills the gap. The V and J genes are TRBV20-1 and TRBJ2-1; 11 bases agree with TRBD2. The length of the CDR3 is 14 residues. The germline V gene encodes CDR1 DFQATT and CDR2 SNEGSKA (reference sequence). The trim removed 5 bases at V and 5 bases at J, leaving 5 bases unmatched. CDR3 sequence reads: CSADETSGNNEQFF. CDR3 DNA (partial): TGCAGTGCTGACGAGACTAGCGGGAACAATGAG.

About this clone: The read is 3 residues too short to cover the CDR3 end, so that end is filled in from the germline J gene. The chain joins TRBV19 to TRBJ1-6; TRBD1 matches 7 bases. V lost 5 bases, J lost 2 bases, and 12 bases stayed unmatched. Germline CDR1 and CDR2: LNHDA and SQIVND (reference sequence). The length of the CDR3 is 18 residues. The sequenced part of the CDR3 DNA is TGTGCCAGTAGTCCTCTCTCAGGGGGGAGCCCCTATAATTCACCC. This sequence encodes CASSPLSGGSPYNSP. The entire CDR3 protein reads CASSPLSGGSPYNSPLHF.

As to this clone: The read finishes 3 residues shy of the CDR3 end, and the germline J gene is used to complete it. The V and J genes are TRBV7-4 and TRBJ2-1; 7 bases line up with TRBD2. Germline CDR1 and CDR2: SGHVT and SQSDAQ. J lost 0 bases, V lost 5 bases, and 10 bases had no gene match. This CDR3 spans 17 amino acids. The covered CDR3 bases are TGTGCCAGCAGCCCACACGGGCTAGCGGACTCCTACAATGAG. This encodes CASSPHGLADSYNE. The full CDR3 is CASSPHGLADSYNEQFF.